These 17 T cell receptor beta chains were sequenced from one sample in a study of identical twins. TCRdb analysed the 5' RACE reads with MiXCR anew, one entry per CDR3 protein. The repertoire holds 550,000 to 800,000 distinct CDR3 sequences, with 7% to 7.5% as singletons. This same sample was also part of a study on yellow fever vaccine responses in identical twins.

Sequencing used PBMCs. The receptors shown here come from a woman aged 18-29 years in good health.

This clonotype was found a few times. This rearrangement joins TRBV4-1 to TRBJ2-3, with a tentative D call TRBD2 (5 bases). This CDR3 region has 14 residues. Per the germline V gene, CDR1 is MGHRA and CDR2 is YSYEKL. The V gene lost 0 bases and the J gene lost 5 bases, with 9 bases spanning the gap. For the CDR3, the DNA is TGCGCCAGCAGCCAAGATACAGAGGGAGATACGCAGTATTTT. Encoded protein: CASSQDTEGDTQYF.

The rearrangement joins TRBV11-2 to TRBJ2-5; tentative D call: TRBD2 (5 bases). Trimming cost V 6 bases and J 10 bases, with 21 bases left between them. This CDR3 region has 14 residues. In germline, CDR1 is SGHAT, CDR2 FQNNGV. In nucleotides, the CDR3 is TGTGCCAGCAGTTCGACTACCTCGCGGAGCGGCCAGTACTTC. This encodes CASSSTTSRSGQYF.

CDR3 DNA: TGTGCCAGCAGCCAAGGGGGAGGGGCCAACGTCCTGACTTTC. Translated, it gives CASSQGGGANVLTF. The V gene is TRBV3-1, the J gene TRBJ2-6; D call uncertain. Germline lookup yields CDR1 LGHDT and CDR2 YNNKEL (reference sequence). The CDR3 is 14 residues long. Trimming cost V 1 base and J 4 bases, with 5 bases left between them.

This clonotype has a count of ten or more. The rearrangement links TRBV9 to TRBJ2-7; D not resolved. This CDR3 region has 15 residues. Germline assignment: CDR1 SGDLS and CDR2 YYNGEE. V lost 0 bases and J 0 bases, leaving 10 bases between the germline ends. CDR3 DNA sequence: TGTGCCAGCAGCGTAGGTTCCGAACTCTCCTACGAGCAGTACTTC. Its protein product is CASSVGSELSYEQYF.

This clonotype was seen more than once but under ten times. The chain employs TRBV7-2 and TRBJ2-1; the match to TRBD2 covers 9 bases. The CDR3 spans 15 residues. With 5 bases clipped from V and 1 base from J, the junction kept 3 bases outside the gene matches. CDR1 SGHTA and CDR2 FQGNSA come from the germline V gene. CDR3 loop: CASSTGLASYNEQFF. The CDR3 DNA is TGTGCCAGCAGCACAGGACTAGCGTCCTACAATGAGCAGTTCTTC.

This clonotype was counted at least ten times. The chain combines TRBV12-3 or TRBV12-4 with TRBJ2-7, with D possibly being TRBD1 or TRBD2 (7 bases each). Trimming took 6 bases from V and 3 from J, leaving 15 bases between them. CDR3 length: 14 amino acids. CDR3 amino acids: CASSRGDRVYEQYF. CDR3 bases: TGTGCCAGCAGCCGGGGGGACAGAGTCTACGAGCAGTACTTC.

The table lists this clonotype with many counts. The chain carries TRBV6-1 and TRBJ1-2; 8 bases map to TRBD1. The CDR3 covers 16 residues. V gave up 4 bases and J gave up 8 bases; unmatched junction bases: 15. Per the germline V gene, CDR1 is MNHNS and CDR2 is SASEGT. CDR3 region: CASSGGTGTDGPGYTF. The CDR3 nucleotides read TGTGCCAGCAGTGGGGGGACAGGTACAGACGGTCCCGGCTACACCTTC.

The chain links TRBV5-1 to TRBJ1-1; weak D call: TRBD1 (5 bases). CDR1 and CDR2 from the germline V gene are SGHRS and YFSETQ. V lost 4 bases and J lost 1, with 14 bases in between. The CDR3 has 15 amino acids. CDR3 nucleotides: TGCGCCAGCAGCCGTGGCGGGCAGGGGAACACTGAAGCTTTCTTT. It is translated as CASSRGGQGNTEAFF.

V gene TRBV20-1 combines with J gene TRBJ2-5, with D possibly matching TRBD2 (5 bases). CDR3 length: 14 residues. Germline V gives CDR1 DFQATT, CDR2 SNEGSKA (reference sequence). V lost 4 bases and J 5 bases, leaving 17 bases between the germline ends. The CDR3 DNA is TGCAGTGCTATAACGGGATTTTCGGGGGAGACCCAGTACTTC. This gives the protein CSAITGFSGETQYF.

This clonotype has only a few counts. The CDR3 DNA reads TGTGCCAGCAGCTTGCGTGCAGGGCTCGAGCAGTACTTC. Translating gives CASSLRAGLEQYF. The rearrangement joins TRBV5-5 to TRBJ2-7; D might be TRBD1 (5 bases). The ends were cut back, 1 base at V and 6 bases at J, with 11 bases in the middle. Germline-derived CDR1 and CDR2 are SGHKS and YYEKEE (reference sequence). The length of the CDR3 is 13 residues.

V is TRBV6-6 and J is TRBJ2-7, with TRBD2 as a possible D gene (6 bases). The germline gives CDR1 MNHNY, CDR2 SVGAGI (reference sequence). The CDR3 sequence is 13 residues long. The V end lost 8 bases, the J end lost 0 bases, and 11 bases lay between the germline ends. The CDR3 loop is CASGRGSSYEQYV. CDR3 DNA sequence: TGTGCCAGCGGGCGGGGAAGCTCCTACGAGCAGTACGTC.

In its sample, this clonotype was seen many times. The chain has TRBV3-1 and TRBJ1-1, with D perhaps TRBD1 (5 bases). V lost 5 bases and J lost 3, with 10 bases in between. The CDR3 sequence is 13 residues long. CDR1 and CDR2 from the germline V gene are LGHDT and YNNKEL (reference sequence). CDR3 DNA sequence: TGTGCCAGCAGCTCAACAGGCTACACTGAAGCTTTCTTT. This encodes CASSSTGYTEAFF.

The rearrangement links TRBV5-1 to TRBJ1-6, with D tentatively TRBD1 (6 bases). With 4 bases removed from V and 10 bases from J, the gap between germline ends came to 18 bases. Germline V gene lookup returns CDR1 SGHRS and CDR2 YFSETQ. The CDR3 length is 15 residues. The chain's CDR3 is CASSPGEGGRSPLHF. CDR3 in DNA: TGCGCCAGCAGCCCAGGGGAGGGAGGTCGGTCACCCCTCCACTTT.

Only a few counts were recorded for this clonotype. J is TRBJ1-2 and V is TRBV5-4, with D perhaps TRBD1 (6 bases). This CDR3 is built from 13 residues. Looked up from germline, CDR1 is SGHNT and CDR2 is YYREEE (reference sequence). V was pared by 4 bases and J by 3 bases, with 10 bases between. The CDR3 DNA reads as TGTGCCAGCAGCGGCACAGGGCACTATGGCTACACCTTC. This sequence encodes CASSGTGHYGYTF.

This clonotype was counted a few times. Written as DNA, the CDR3 is TGTGCCAGCAGCTTTAGCGGGAGCCTCACAGATACGCAGTATTTT. Its translation is CASSFSGSLTDTQYF. The gene calls are TRBV7-7 and TRBJ2-3; TRBD2 matches 9 bases. Germline V gives CDR1 SSHAT, CDR2 FNYEAQ (reference sequence). Trimming cost V 3 bases and J 2 bases; bases outside gene matches: 3. This CDR3 region has 15 residues.

The CDR3 reads CASRARQDNPRQFF. Here the CDR3 DNA reads TGCGCCAGCAGGGCGCGACAGGATAACCCAAGGCAGTTCTTC. The chain has TRBV4-1 and TRBJ2-1; maybe TRBD1 (6 bases). Germline-derived CDR1 and CDR2 are MGHRA and YSYEKL. V dropped 6 bases and J dropped 12 bases, with 21 bases sitting between them. The CDR3 has 14 amino acids.

This rearrangement joins TRBV12-3 or TRBV12-4 to TRBJ2-2, with 10 bases aligning to TRBD1. The CDR3 is made up of 16 amino acids. V gave up 5 bases and J gave up 7 bases; unmatched junction bases: 10. CDR3 coding DNA: TGTGCCAGCAGTGACAGGGGGCGCTTATATTTCGGGGAGCTGTTTTTT. Amino acid sequence: CASSDRGRLYFGELFF.